These T cell receptor beta chains were read from a single sample in a study of blood T cell repertoires in COVID-19. The assay was immunoSEQ multiplex PCR, and TCRdb's table has in-frame clones only and misses some. In the table there are roughly 200,000 clones, approximately 80% of which are singletons. Specimen: peripheral blood. The receptors derive from a woman aged 45-60 years with active or convalescent COVID-19. CDR3s include the opening cysteine and the closing phenylalanine or tryptophan. The D gene is left open where the match is weak. The size entry is marked missing in some rows and otherwise reads once, few, many or a size class.

TRBV4-2,NA,NA,TRBJ2-7,TGTGCCAGCAGCCCTTACCAGGGCGATTACGAGCAGTACTTC,CASSPYQGDYEQYF
TRBV6-6,NA,NA,TRBJ2-5,TGTGCCAGCAGTTACGGCCATCCTCCGGAGACCCAGTACTTC,CASSYGHPPETQYF
TRBV28,NA,few,TRBJ1-3,TGTGCCAGCAAGTGGGAAATCGGGGGCTCTGGAAACACCATATATTTT,CASKWEIGGSGNTIYF
TRBV5-1,NA,NA,TRBJ2-1,TGCGCCAGCAGCTTATTCCCAGCGGCAAGCTCCTACAATGAGCAGTTCTTC,CASSLFPAASSYNEQFF
TRBV7-2,NA,NA,TRBJ2-7,TGTGCCAGCAGCTTAGACTGGGGCGGCGAGCAGTACTTC,CASSLDWGGEQYF
TRBV18,NA,NA,TRBJ2-1,TGTGCCAGCTCACCCTATCTCTCGCCGGATAGCAGTCCCTACAATGAGCAGTTCTTC,CASSPYLSPDSSPYNEQFF
TRBV9,TRBD2,NA,TRBJ2-7,TGTGCCAGCAGCTCTGGACTAGCGGGAGGGCTCTACGAGCAGTACTTC,CASSSGLAGGLYEQYF
TRBV3-1/TRBV3-2,NA,few,TRBJ2-1,TGTGCCAGCAGCCGTAGTGTCAATGAGCAGTTCTTC,CASSRSVNEQFF
TRBV3-1/TRBV3-2,NA,few,TRBJ2-7,TGTGCCAGCAGCCAAAGGGGCGGAACCTCCTACGAGCAGTACTTC,CASSQRGGTSYEQYF
TRBV5-1,TRBD1,NA,TRBJ1-5,TGCGCCAGCAGCCAGGGGACAGGGGAGCAGCCCCAGCATTTT,CASSQGTGEQPQHF
TRBV28,NA,NA,TRBJ1-5,TGTGCCAGCCATCCGGGGATGGGGGGTCAGCCCCAGCATTTT,CASHPGMGGQPQHF
TRBV11-3,NA,NA,TRBJ2-2,TGTGCCAGCAGCACTAACACCGGGGAGCTGTTTTTT,CASSTNTGELFF
TRBV5-8,NA,once,TRBJ2-7,TGTGCCAGCAGCACCTACAGGGGGGGGCTCCACTACGAGCAGTACTTC,CASSTYRGGLHYEQYF
TRBV3-1/TRBV3-2,NA,NA,TRBJ1-5,TGTGCCAGCAGCGGGGGGGCAGATCAGCCCCAGCATTTT,CASSGGADQPQHF
TRBV6-5,NA,NA,TRBJ1-2,TGTGCCAGCAGGGACTACAACTATGGCTACACCTTC,CASRDYNYGYTF
TRBV4-3,TRBD1,NA,TRBJ1-1,TGCGCCAGCAGCCAAGATCGACCGGTGGGACAGGTGGGAACTGAAGCTTTCTTT,CASSQDRPVGQVGTEAFF
TRBV19,NA,NA,TRBJ2-7,TGTGCCAGTAGTACACTAGTTGGCAGGTACGAGCAGTACTTC,CASSTLVGRYEQYF
TRBV19,NA,once,TRBJ1-1,TGTGCCAGTAGTAGAGGACAAAGGGCCCGCACTGAAGCTTTCTTT,CASSRGQRARTEAFF
TRBV12-3/TRBV12-4,TRBD1,many,TRBJ2-1,TGTGCCAGCAGTTATCCGGACAGGGACGAGCAGTTCTTC,CASSYPDRDEQFF
TRBV19,TRBD1,NA,TRBJ1-1,TGTGCCAGCAGCTACGGGACAGCAATGAACACTGAAGCTTTCTTT,CASSYGTAMNTEAFF
TRBV5-1,NA,once,TRBJ1-2,TGCGCCAGCAGCTTGGAGTCGGTGAACTATGGCTACACCTTC,CASSLESVNYGYTF
TRBV4-3,NA,NA,TRBJ2-1,TGCGCCAGCAGCCAAGGGTCCGCGGGGAGCTCCTACAATGAGCAGTTCTTC,CASSQGSAGSSYNEQFF
TRBV27,NA,NA,TRBJ2-6,TGTGCCAGCAGTTTATTGTGGAGCTCTGGGGCCAACGTCCTGACTTTC,CASSLLWSSGANVLTF
TRBV28,TRBD2,NA,TRBJ2-1,TGTGCCAGCAGTACCTCAGGACTAGCAATCGATGAGCAGTTCTTC,CASSTSGLAIDEQFF
TRBV10-3,NA,NA,TRBJ1-1,TGTATCCGGAAGGGAGAGGGAAAGGGGAACACTGAAGCTTTCTTT,CIRKGEGKGNTEAFF
TRBV7-2,NA,NA,TRBJ2-7,TGTGCCAGCAGCGGGAGCGGAGAGCAGTACTTC,CASSGSGEQYF
TRBV7-2,TRBD1,once,TRBJ2-7,TGTGCCAGCAGCTTTGGACAGGGGATTACGGGGGAGCAGTACTTC,CASSFGQGITGEQYF
TRBV7-9,NA,NA,TRBJ2-5,TGTGCCAGCAGCCCAGGACTACAAGAGACCCAGTACTTC,CASSPGLQETQYF
TRBV7-3,NA,NA,TRBJ2-2,TGTGCCAGCAGCTTAACGAGCAGGCGTAGTGCCGGGGAGCTGTTTTTT,CASSLTSRRSAGELFF
TRBV5-6,NA,NA,TRBJ2-3,TGTGCCAGCAGCTTATTAGCCAGGGTGGGCGCAGATACGCAGTATTTT,CASSLLARVGADTQYF
TRBV29-1,NA,few,TRBJ1-2,TGCAGCGCGCTACAATCTAGAGCCTACACCTTC,CSALQSRAYTF
TRBV29-1,TRBD2,NA,TRBJ2-1,TGCAGCGTTGAAGGGCGGTCGTCTAGCGGGAGGGCCTACAATGAGCAGTTCTTC,CSVEGRSSSGRAYNEQFF
TRBV18,NA,NA,TRBJ1-4,TGTGCCAGCTCACGAACCAGTAACAGGGTGGGAGATGAAAAACTGTTTTTT,CASSRTSNRVGDEKLFF
TRBV7-6,NA,NA,TRBJ1-6,TGTGCCAGCAGCTTGACGGAGAGCTCACCCCTCCACTTT,CASSLTESSPLHF
TRBV7-2,NA,NA,TRBJ1-1,TGTGCCAGCAGCTCGGTAGTGAACACTGAAGCTTTCTTT,CASSSVVNTEAFF
TRBV19,NA,NA,TRBJ1-5,TGTGCCAGTAGTATACTCAATCAGCCCCAGCATTTT,CASSILNQPQHF
TRBV7-2,TRBD1,NA,TRBJ2-5,TGTGCCAGCAGCTGGACAGGGCCCCGGGAGACCCAGTACTTC,CASSWTGPRETQYF
TRBV6-4,NA,once,TRBJ2-7,TGTGCCAGCAGCGGGACGGACAGGCGGGGCGAGCAGTACTTC,CASSGTDRRGEQYF
TRBV9,TRBD1,NA,TRBJ1-4,TGTGCCAGCAGCGTAATCGGGACAGGGAATGAAAAACTGTTTTTT,CASSVIGTGNEKLFF
TRBV7-4,TRBD1,NA,TRBJ1-5,TGTGCCAGCAGCTTAGTCTTGGACAGGGAAAATCAGCCCCAGCATTTT,CASSLVLDRENQPQHF
TRBV7-2,NA,NA,TRBJ2-3,TGTGCCAGCAGCTTATACCTCGAGTCCCGGCGGACAGATACGCAGTATTTT,CASSLYLESRRTDTQYF
TRBV3-1/TRBV3-2,TRBD1,NA,TRBJ1-2,TGTGCCAGCAGCCAAGATATGACAGGGGGCTTAGGCTACACCTTC,CASSQDMTGGLGYTF
TRBV4-1,NA,NA,TRBJ1-4,TGCGCCAGCAGCCAATGGGGAGGGCCCGGCGAAAAACTGTTTTTT,CASSQWGGPGEKLFF
TRBV11-1,TRBD2,NA,TRBJ2-3,TGTGCCAGCAGCCCAGCGGGAGGGCCCACAGATACGCAGTATTTT,CASSPAGGPTDTQYF
TRBV5-5,TRBD1,NA,TRBJ2-5,TGTGCCAGCAGCCTCTCGGTGGACAGGGGAGAGACCCAGTACTTC,CASSLSVDRGETQYF
TRBV5-1,NA,NA,TRBJ1-2,TGCGCCAGCAGCCCAGGACCGACAGCGTCCACCTATGGCTACACCTTC,CASSPGPTASTYGYTF
TRBV5-8,TRBD1,NA,TRBJ2-7,TGTGCCAGCAGCCTGGACAGGTTTAAGAACGAGCAGTACTTC,CASSLDRFKNEQYF